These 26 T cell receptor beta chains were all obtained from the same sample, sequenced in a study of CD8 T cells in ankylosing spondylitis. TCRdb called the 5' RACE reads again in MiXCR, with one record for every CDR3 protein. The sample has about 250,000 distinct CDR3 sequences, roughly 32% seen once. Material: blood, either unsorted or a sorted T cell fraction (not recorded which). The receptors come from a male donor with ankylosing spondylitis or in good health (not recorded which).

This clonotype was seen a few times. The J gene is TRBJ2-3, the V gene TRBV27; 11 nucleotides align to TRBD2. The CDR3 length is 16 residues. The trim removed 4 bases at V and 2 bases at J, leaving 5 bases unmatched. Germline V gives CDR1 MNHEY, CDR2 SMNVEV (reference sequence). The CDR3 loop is CASSSELAGDTDTQYF. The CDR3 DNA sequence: TGTGCCAGCAGTTCCGAACTAGCGGGGGACACAGATACGCAGTATTTT.

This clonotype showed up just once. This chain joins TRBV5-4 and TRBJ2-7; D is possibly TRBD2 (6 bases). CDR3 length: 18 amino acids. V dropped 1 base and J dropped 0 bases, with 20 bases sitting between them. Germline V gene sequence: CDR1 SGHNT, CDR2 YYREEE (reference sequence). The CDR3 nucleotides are TGTGCCAGCAGCTTGTATGTCCCCGGGACTCAGAGCTCCTACGAGCAGTACTTC. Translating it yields CASSLYVPGTQSSYEQYF.

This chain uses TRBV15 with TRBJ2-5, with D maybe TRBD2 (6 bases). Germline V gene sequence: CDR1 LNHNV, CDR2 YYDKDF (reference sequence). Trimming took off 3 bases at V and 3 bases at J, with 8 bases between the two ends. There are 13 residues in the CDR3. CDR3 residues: CATSSSGEETQYF. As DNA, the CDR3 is TGTGCCACCAGCAGTTCGGGGGAAGAGACCCAGTACTTC.

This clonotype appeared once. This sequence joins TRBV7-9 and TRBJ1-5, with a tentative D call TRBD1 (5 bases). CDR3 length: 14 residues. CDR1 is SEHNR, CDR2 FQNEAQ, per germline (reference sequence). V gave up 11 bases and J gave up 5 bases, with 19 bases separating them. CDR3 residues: CAPFVGQGDQPQHF. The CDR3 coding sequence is TGTGCCCCCTTTGTTGGGCAAGGGGATCAGCCCCAGCATTTT.

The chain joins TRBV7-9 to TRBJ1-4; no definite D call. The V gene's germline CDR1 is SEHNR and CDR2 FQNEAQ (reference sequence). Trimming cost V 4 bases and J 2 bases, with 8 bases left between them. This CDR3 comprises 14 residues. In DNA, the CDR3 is TGTGCCAGCAGCTGGTCGGGCACTAATGAAAAACTGTTTTTT. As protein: CASSWSGTNEKLFF.

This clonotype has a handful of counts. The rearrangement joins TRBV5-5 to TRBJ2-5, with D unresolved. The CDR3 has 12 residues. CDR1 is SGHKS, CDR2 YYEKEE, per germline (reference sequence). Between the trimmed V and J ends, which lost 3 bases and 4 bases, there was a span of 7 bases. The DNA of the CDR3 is TGTGCCAGCAGCTCGTATGTAGAGACCCAGTACTTC. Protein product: CASSSYVETQYF.

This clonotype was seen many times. The CDR3 sequence is CSVPGQGAGELFF. The CDR3 bases are TGCAGCGTCCCGGGACAGGGCGCCGGGGAGCTGTTTTTT. V usage is TRBV29-1 and J usage is TRBJ2-2; 9 nucleotides agree with TRBD1. From germline, CDR1 is SQVTM and CDR2 ANQGSEA. The ends lost 6 bases at V and 6 bases at J; junction bases unmatched: 5. This CDR3 is 13 amino acids long.

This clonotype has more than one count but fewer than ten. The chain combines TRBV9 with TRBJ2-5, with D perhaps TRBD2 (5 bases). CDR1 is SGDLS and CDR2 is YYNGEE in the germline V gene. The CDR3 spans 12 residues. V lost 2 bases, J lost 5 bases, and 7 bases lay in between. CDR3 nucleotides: TGTGCCAGCAGCGTCACGGGGGAGACCCAGTACTTC. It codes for CASSVTGETQYF. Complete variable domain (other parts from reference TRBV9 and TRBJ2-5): DSGVTQTPKHLITATGQRVTLRCSPRSGDLSVYWYQQSLDQGLQFLIQYYNGEERAKGNILERFSAQQFPDLHSELNLSSLELGDSALYFCASSVTGETQYFGPGTRLLVL.

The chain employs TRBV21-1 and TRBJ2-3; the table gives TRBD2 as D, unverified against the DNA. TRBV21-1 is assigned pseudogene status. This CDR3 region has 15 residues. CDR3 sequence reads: CASERGGALTDTQYF. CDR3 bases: TGTGCCAGTGAAAGAGGGGGGGCCCTCACAGATACGCAGTATTTT.

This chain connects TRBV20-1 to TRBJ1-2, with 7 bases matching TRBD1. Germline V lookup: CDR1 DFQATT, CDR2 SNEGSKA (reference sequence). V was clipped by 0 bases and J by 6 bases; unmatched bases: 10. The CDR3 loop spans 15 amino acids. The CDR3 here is CSARDSGQVPNGYTF. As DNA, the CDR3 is TGCAGTGCTAGAGATAGCGGACAGGTACCTAATGGCTACACCTTC.

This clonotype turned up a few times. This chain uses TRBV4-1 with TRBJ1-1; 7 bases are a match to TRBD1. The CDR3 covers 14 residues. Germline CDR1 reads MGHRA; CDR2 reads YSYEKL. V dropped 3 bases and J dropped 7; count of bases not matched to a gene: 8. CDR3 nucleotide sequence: TGCGCCAGCAGCCACGGTCAGGGGGTTATTGAAGCTTTCTTT. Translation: CASSHGQGVIEAFF.

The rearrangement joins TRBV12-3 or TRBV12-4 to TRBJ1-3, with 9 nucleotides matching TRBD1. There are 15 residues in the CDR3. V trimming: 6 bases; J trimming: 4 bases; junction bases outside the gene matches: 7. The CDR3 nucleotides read TGTGCCAGCAGGGCCCGGGACAGGGTAGGAAACACCATATATTTT. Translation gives CASRARDRVGNTIYF.

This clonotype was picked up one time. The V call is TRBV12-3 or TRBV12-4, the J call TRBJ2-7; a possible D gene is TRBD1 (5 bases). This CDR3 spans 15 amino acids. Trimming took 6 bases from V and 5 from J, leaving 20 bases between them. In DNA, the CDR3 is TGTGCCAGCAGGGCCATGGACACCGGTCTCCACGAGCAGTACTTC. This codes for CASRAMDTGLHEQYF.

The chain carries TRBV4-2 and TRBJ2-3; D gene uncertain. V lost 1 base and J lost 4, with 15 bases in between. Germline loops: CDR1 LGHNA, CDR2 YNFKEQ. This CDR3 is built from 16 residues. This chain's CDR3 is CASSQGDSKVADTQYF. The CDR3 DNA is TGTGCCAGCAGCCAAGGGGATAGTAAGGTTGCAGATACGCAGTATTTT.

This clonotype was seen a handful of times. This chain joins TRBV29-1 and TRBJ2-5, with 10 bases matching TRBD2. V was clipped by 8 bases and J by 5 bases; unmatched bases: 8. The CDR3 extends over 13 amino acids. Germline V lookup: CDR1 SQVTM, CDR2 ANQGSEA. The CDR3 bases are TGCAGCCTGAGCGGGGGGGCCCCCGAGACCCAGTACTTC. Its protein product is CSLSGGAPETQYF. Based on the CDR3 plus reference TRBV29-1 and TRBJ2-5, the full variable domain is SAVISQKPSRDICQRGTSLTIQCQVDSQVTMMFWYRQQPGQSLTLIATANQGSEATYESGFVIDKFPISRPNLTFSTLTVSNMSPEDSSIYLCSLSGGAPETQYFGPGTRLLVL.

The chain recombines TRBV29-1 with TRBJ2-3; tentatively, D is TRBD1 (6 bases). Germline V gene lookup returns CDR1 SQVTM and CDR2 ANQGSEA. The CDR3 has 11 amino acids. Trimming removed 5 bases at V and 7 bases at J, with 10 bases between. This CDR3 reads CSVTGTNTQYF. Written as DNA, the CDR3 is TGCAGCGTTACAGGGACAAATACGCAGTATTTT.

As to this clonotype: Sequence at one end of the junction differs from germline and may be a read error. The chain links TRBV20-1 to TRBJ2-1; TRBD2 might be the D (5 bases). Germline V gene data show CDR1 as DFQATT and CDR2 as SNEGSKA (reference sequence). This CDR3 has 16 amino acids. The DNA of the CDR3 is TGCTGTGCTAGAAATTACGCGGGCGGAACCTACAATGAGCAGTTCTTC. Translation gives CCARNYAGGTYNEQFF.

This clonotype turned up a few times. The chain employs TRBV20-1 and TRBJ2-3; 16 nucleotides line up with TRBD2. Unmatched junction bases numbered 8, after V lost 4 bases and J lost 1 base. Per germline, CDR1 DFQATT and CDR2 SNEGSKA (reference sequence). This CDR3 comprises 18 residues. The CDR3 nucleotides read TGCAGTGCTAAATGGGGACTAGCGGGGGGGCTCGGCACAGATACGCAGTATTTT. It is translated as CSAKWGLAGGLGTDTQYF.

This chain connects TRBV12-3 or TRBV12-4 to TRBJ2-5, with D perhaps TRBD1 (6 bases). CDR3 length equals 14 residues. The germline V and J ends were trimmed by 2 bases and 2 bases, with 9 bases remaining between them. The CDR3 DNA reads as TGTGCCAGCAGTTTACAGGGGTCACAAGAGACCCAGTACTTC. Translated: CASSLQGSQETQYF.

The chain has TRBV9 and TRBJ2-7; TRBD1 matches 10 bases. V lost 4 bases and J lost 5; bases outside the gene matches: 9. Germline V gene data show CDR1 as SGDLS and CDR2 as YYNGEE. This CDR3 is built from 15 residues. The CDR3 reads CASSPWDRGVDEQYF. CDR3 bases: TGTGCCAGCAGCCCATGGGACAGGGGCGTCGACGAGCAGTACTTC. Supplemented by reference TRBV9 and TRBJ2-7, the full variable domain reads DSGVTQTPKHLITATGQRVTLRCSPRSGDLSVYWYQQSLDQGLQFLIQYYNGEERAKGNILERFSAQQFPDLHSELNLSSLELGDSALYFCASSPWDRGVDEQYFGPGTRLTVT.

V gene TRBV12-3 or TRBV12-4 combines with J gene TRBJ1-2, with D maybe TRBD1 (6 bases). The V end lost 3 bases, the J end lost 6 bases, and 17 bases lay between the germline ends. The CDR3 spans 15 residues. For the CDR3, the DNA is TGTGCCAGCAGTTTCGGGGGGCCGGCTTCGGATGGCTACACCTTC. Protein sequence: CASSFGGPASDGYTF.

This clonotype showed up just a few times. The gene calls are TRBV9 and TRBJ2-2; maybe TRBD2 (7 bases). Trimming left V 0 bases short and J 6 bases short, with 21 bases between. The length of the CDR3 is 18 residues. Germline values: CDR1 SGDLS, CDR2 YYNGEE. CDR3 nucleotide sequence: TGTGCCAGCAGCGTAGATCCCAGTGGGGGGGGGCTTGCCGGGGAGCTGTTTTTT. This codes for CASSVDPSGGGLAGELFF.

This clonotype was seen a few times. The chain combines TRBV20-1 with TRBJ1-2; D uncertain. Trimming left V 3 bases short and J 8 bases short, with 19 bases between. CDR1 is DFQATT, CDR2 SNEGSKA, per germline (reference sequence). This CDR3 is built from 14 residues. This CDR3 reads CSASRVEWVPGYTF. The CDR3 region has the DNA TGCAGTGCTAGTCGTGTAGAATGGGTACCCGGCTACACCTTC.

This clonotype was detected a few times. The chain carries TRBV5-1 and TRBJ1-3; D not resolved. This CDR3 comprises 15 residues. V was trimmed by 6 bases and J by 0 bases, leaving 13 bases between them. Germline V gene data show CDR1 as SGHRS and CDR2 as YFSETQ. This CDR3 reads CASTVDGVSGNTIYF. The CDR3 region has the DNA TGCGCCAGCACCGTGGACGGAGTCTCTGGAAACACCATATATTTT.

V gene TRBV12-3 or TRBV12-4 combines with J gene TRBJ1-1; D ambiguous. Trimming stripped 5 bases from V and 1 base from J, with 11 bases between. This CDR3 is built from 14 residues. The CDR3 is CASSLFVRNTEAFF. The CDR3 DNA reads TGTGCCAGCAGTCTATTCGTCAGGAACACTGAAGCTTTCTTT.

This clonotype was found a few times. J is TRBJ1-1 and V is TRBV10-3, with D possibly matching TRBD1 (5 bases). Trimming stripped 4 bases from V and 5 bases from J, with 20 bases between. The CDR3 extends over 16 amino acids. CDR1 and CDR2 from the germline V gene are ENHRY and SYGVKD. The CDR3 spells CAISVEGTYGKTEAFF. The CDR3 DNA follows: TGTGCCATCAGTGTAGAGGGGACTTACGGTAAGACTGAAGCTTTCTTT.